This TCR beta chain was retrieved from a study of cytomegalovirus exposure and HLA in healthy donors. It was with 60 Vbeta and 13 Jbeta primers that the PCR ran. Sequencing used immunoSEQ multiplex PCR; TCRdb keeps in-frame clones, though not all of them. Counted here are 150,000 to 200,000 clones, approximately 72% occurring once; the ten biggest clones make up 2% to 2.5%. Germline V gene sequence: CDR1 SGHNT, CDR2 YYREEE (reference sequence). Trimming cost V 4 bases and J 7 bases; bases outside gene matches: 15. This CDR3 is built from 17 residues. Healthy bone marrow donors formed the donor group. The receptor was derived from a female donor in good health and CMV-seronegative. The genes are TRBV5-4 and TRBJ2-1; 9 bases are shared with TRBD2. Source material: PBMCs. In nucleotides, the CDR3 is TGTGCCAGCAGCACCCGGGTTGTGGCGGGAGGGGGAAATGAGCAGTTCTTC. The encoded protein is CASSTRVVAGGGNEQFF.